Shown below are 11 T cell receptor beta chains from a single sample sequenced in a study of blood T cells in healthy people across ages. A J-beta primer mix and a sample-barcoded 5' primer were used in a second PCR of about 7 to 12 cycles. TCRdb reprocessed the 5' RACE reads via MiXCR and lists one record per CDR3 protein. The sample lists 800,000 to 950,000 distinct CDR3 sequences, approximately 32% seen once, with about a tenth in the top ten. Separately, the same data were catalogued under a study of T cells of mothers and their children.

Specimen: blood. The receptors derive from a middle-aged woman in good health.

V is TRBV6-6 and J is TRBJ2-1; D may be TRBD1 (5 bases). V lost 6 bases and J lost 8, with 17 bases in between. CDR3 length: 14 residues. Germline V CDR1 and CDR2: MNHNY, SVGAGI (reference sequence). In DNA form, the CDR3 reads TGTGCCAGCAGGACGGACATACTGGGCCATGAGCAGTTCTTC. This codes for CASRTDILGHEQFF.

CDR3 sequence (DNA): TGTGCCAGCAGGACTACGGGGACAGGTTATGGCTACACCTTC. This gives the protein CASRTTGTGYGYTF. This chain uses TRBV12-3 or TRBV12-4 with TRBJ1-2; TRBD1 agrees at 8 bases. The CDR3 spans 14 residues. V lost 6 bases to trimming and J lost 5 bases; unmatched junction nucleotides: 8.

In this sample, this clonotype turned up many times. The chain couples TRBV7-2 to TRBJ2-7; the D is unclear. The V end lost 5 bases, the J end lost 6 bases, and 11 bases lay between the germline ends. CDR1 and CDR2 from the germline V gene are SGHTA and FQGNSA. The CDR3 covers 12 residues. The CDR3 sequence: CASSLPSFEQYF. In nucleotides, the CDR3 is TGTGCCAGCAGCCTCCCCTCTTTCGAGCAGTACTTC.

This clonotype was recorded at least ten times. This sequence joins TRBV12-3 or TRBV12-4 and TRBJ2-7, with 9 positions matching TRBD1. The CDR3 runs 15 residues. The V segment lost 4 bases and the J segment 3 bases; nucleotides outside the gene matches: 7. CDR3 nucleotides: TGTGCCAGCAGTTCCGACAGGGGGATAAACTACGAGCAGTACTTC. Residues: CASSSDRGINYEQYF.

For this clonotype: One end of the junction varies from germline; a read error may be responsible. The CDR3 sequence is CASRDRATYNKQFF. In DNA, the CDR3 is TGTGCCAGCAGGGACAGGGCGACCTACAATAAGCAGTTCTTC. The chain employs TRBV28 and TRBJ2-1; 8 bases align to TRBD1. Germline assignment: CDR1 MDHEN and CDR2 SYDVKM. CDR3 length: 14 amino acids.

For this clonotype: The junction differs from germline at one of its ends, possibly a read error. This sequence joins TRBV27 and TRBJ1-4, with TRBD1 matching over 8 bases. Germline V gives CDR1 MNHEY, CDR2 SMNVEV (reference sequence). The CDR3 has 13 amino acids. CDR3 coding DNA: TGTGCCAGCAGAGGACAGGGTCATGAAAAACTGTGTTTT. It translates to CASRGQGHEKLCF.

This clonotype was counted only a few times. J is TRBJ2-5 and V is TRBV2; 9 bases fit TRBD2. The CDR3 sequence is 14 residues long. Germline loops: CDR1 SNHLY, CDR2 FYNNEI. The V and J ends lost 6 bases and 2 bases, in that order; junction bases with no gene match: 4. The CDR3, as DNA: TGTGCCAGCAGGAGACTAGCGGAGCAAGAGACCCAGTACTTC. Translated, it gives CASRRLAEQETQYF.

This chain joins TRBV18 and TRBJ1-5; 10 bases are shared with TRBD1. J lost 2 bases, V lost 4 bases, and 5 bases had no gene match. Germline lookup yields CDR1 KGHSH and CDR2 LQKENI. The CDR3 consists of 16 residues. The CDR3 region is CASSLGTGDGNQPQHF. In DNA form, the CDR3 reads TGTGCCAGCTCACTTGGGACAGGGGATGGCAATCAGCCCCAGCATTTT.

Ten or more counts support this clonotype. The chain links TRBV29-1 to TRBJ2-3, with D unclear. The V and J ends lost 4 bases and 1 base respectively, with 12 bases between them. Germline V CDR1 and CDR2: SQVTM, ANQGSEA. The CDR3 length is 14 residues. The CDR3 region is CSVAPGVGTDTQYF. CDR3 nucleotides: TGCAGCGTTGCCCCTGGGGTCGGCACAGATACGCAGTATTTT.

The gene calls are TRBV5-6 and TRBJ2-6; D is unresolved. The germline gives CDR1 SGHDT, CDR2 YYEEEE. The CDR3 extends over 13 amino acids. V was clipped by 7 bases and J by 0 bases, with 5 bases between them. The CDR3 spells CASAASGANVLTF. The CDR3 bases are TGTGCCAGCGCGGCCTCTGGGGCCAACGTCCTGACTTTC.

Many counts were recorded for this clonotype. The gene calls are TRBV20-1 and TRBJ2-7; 10 bases are shared with TRBD1. The CDR3 is 15 amino acids. The J segment lost 5 bases and the V segment lost 5 bases, leaving 12 bases of the junction unmatched. CDR1 DFQATT and CDR2 SNEGSKA come from the germline V gene (reference sequence). The CDR3 loop is CSAAKIRDRGNEQYF. CDR3 nucleotide sequence: TGCAGTGCTGCCAAAATCCGGGACAGGGGTAACGAGCAGTACTTC.